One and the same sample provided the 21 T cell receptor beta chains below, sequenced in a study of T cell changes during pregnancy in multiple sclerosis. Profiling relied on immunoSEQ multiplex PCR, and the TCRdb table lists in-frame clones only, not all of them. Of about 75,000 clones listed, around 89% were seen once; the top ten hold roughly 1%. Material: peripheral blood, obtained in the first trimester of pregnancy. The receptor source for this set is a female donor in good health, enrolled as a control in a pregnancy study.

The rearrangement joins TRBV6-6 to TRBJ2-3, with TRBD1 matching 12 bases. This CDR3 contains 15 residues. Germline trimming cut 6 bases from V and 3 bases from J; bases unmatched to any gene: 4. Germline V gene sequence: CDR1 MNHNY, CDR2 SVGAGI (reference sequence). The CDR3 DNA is TGTGCCAGCAGGCGGGACAGGGGGCTAACAGATACGCAGTATTTT. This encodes CASRRDRGLTDTQYF.

The CDR3: CASSHCRDSAYNEQFF. The CDR3 coding sequence is TGCGCCAGCAGTCATTGCCGGGACAGCGCCTACAATGAGCAGTTCTTC. The chain has TRBV23-1 and TRBJ2-1; TRBD1 matches 7 bases. TRBV23-1 is reported as an ORF; its role is uncertain. V shed 3 bases, J shed 2 bases, and the junction held 7 bases outside the gene matches. The CDR3 has 16 residues.

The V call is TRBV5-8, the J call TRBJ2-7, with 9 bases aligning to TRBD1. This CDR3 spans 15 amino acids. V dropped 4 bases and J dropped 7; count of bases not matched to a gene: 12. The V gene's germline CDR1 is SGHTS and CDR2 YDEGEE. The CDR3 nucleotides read TGTGCCAGCAGCCCCCAGGACAGGGGCCGAATGGAGCAGTACTTC. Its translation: CASSPQDRGRMEQYF.

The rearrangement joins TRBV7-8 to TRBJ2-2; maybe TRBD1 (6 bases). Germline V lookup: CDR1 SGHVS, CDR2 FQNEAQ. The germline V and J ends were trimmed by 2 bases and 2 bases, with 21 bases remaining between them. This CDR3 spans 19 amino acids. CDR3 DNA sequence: TGTGCCAGCAGCTTACGGTCCGGTACAGGGCGCACCAACACCGGGGAGCTGTTTTTT. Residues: CASSLRSGTGRTNTGELFF.

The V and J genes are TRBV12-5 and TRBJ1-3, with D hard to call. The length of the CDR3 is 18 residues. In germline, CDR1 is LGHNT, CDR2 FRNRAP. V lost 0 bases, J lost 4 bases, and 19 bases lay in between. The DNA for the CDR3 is TGTGCTAGTGGTTTGGTACTCGTCGGGGAGACGGCAGGAAACACCATATATTTT. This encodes CASGLVLVGETAGNTIYF.

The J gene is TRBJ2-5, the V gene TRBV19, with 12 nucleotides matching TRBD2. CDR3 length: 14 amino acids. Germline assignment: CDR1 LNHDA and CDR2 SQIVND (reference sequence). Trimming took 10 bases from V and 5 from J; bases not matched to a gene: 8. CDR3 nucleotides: TGTGCCACCACCCCTAGCGGGGGGGTCGAGACCCAGTACTTC. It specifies CATTPSGGVETQYF.

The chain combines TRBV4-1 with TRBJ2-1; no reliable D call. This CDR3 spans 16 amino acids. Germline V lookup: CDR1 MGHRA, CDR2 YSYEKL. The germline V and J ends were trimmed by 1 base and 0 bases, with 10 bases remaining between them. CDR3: CASSQVDLISYNEQFF. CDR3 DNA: TGCGCCAGCAGCCAAGTCGACTTAATCTCCTACAATGAGCAGTTCTTC.

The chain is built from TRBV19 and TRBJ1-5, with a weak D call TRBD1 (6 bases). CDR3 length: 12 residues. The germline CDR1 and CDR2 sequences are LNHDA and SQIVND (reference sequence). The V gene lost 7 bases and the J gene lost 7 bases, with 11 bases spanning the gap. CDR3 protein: CASTAGDQPQHF. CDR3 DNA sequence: TGTGCCAGTACCGCAGGGGACCAGCCCCAGCATTTT.

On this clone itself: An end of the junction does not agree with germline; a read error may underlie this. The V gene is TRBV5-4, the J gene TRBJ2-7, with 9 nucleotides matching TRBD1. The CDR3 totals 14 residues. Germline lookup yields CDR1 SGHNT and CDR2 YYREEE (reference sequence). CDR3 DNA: TGTGCCGGCAGCCTGGAATGGACAGGGGCCCGGCAGTACTTC. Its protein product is CAGSLEWTGARQYF.

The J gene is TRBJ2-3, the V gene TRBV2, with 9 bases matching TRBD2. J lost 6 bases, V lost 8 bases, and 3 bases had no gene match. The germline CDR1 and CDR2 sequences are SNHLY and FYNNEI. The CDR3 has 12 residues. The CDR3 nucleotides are TGTGCCAGCCGCGGGGGGGCGGATACGCAGTATTTT. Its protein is CASRGGADTQYF.

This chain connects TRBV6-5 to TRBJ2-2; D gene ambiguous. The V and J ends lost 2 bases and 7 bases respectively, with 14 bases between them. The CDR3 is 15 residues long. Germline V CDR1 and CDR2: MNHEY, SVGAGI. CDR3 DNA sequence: TGTGCCAGCAGTTACGGGCGATTGGGCATCGGGGAGCTGTTTTTT. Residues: CASSYGRLGIGELFF.

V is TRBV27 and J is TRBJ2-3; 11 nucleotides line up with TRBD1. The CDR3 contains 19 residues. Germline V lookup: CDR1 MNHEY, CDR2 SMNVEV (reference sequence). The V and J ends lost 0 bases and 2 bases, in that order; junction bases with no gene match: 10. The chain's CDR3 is CASSLSRTGGVRYTDTQYF. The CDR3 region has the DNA TGTGCCAGCAGTTTATCGAGGACAGGGGGCGTGCGGTACACAGATACGCAGTATTTT.

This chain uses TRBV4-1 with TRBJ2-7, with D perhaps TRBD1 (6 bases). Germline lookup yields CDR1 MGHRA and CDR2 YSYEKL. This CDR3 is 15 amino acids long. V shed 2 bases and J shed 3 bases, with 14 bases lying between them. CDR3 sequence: CASSQRTQGIYEQYF. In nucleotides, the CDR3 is TGCGCCAGCAGCCAACGAACACAGGGAATCTACGAGCAGTACTTC.

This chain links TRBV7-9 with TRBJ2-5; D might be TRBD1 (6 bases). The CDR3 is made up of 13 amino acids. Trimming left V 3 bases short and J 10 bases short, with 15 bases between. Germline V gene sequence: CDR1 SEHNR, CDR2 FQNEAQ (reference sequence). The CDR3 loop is CASSFRTALGQYF. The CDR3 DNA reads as TGTGCCAGCAGCTTCCGGACAGCCCTTGGCCAGTACTTC.

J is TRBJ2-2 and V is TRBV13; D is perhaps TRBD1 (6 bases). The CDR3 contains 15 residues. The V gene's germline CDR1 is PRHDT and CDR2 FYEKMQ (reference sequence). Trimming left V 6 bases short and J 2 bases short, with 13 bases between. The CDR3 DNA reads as TGTGCCAGCAGTTCAGGACAGACTAACACCGGGGAGCTGTTTTTT. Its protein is CASSSGQTNTGELFF.

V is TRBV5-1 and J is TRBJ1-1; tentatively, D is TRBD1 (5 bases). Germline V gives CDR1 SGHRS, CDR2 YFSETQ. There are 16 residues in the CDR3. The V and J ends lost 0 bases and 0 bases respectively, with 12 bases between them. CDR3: CASSLATGEMNTEAFF. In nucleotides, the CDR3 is TGCGCCAGCAGCTTGGCCACGGGGGAAATGAACACTGAAGCTTTCTTT.

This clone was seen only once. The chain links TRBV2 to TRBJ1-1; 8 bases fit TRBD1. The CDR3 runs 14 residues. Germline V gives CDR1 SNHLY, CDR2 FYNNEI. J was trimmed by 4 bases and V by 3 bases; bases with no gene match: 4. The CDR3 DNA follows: TGTGCCAGCAGTGACCAGGGGGCAGGCACTGAAGCTTTCTTT. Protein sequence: CASSDQGAGTEAFF.

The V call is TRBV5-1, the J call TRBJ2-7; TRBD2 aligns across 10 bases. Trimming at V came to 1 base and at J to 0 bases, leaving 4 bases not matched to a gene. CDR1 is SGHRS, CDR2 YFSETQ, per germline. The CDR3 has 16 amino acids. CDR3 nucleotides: TGCGCCAGCAGCTTGCTAGCGGGAGATCCCTCCTACGAGCAGTACTTC. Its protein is CASSLLAGDPSYEQYF.

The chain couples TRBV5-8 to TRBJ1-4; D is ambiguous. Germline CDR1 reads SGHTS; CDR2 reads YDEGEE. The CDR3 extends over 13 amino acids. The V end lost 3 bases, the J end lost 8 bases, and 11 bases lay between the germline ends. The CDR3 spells CASSWESAEKLFF. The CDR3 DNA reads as TGTGCCAGCAGCTGGGAGTCCGCGGAAAAACTGTTTTTT.

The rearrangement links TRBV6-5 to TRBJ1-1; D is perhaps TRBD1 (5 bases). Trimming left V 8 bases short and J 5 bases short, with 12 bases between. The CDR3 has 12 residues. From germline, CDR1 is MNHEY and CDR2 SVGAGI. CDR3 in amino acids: CASRARGTEAFF. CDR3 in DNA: TGTGCCAGCCGTGCGCGGGGGACTGAAGCTTTCTTT.

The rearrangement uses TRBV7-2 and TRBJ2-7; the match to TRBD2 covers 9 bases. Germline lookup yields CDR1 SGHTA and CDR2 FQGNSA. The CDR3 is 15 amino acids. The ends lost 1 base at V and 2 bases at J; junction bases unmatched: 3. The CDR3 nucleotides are TGTGCCAGCAGCTTAGAGAGCGGGGGGACCTACGAGCAGTACTTC. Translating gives CASSLESGGTYEQYF.